Below are 17 T cell receptor beta chains sequenced from a single sample in a study of T-cell memory formation after mild COVID-19. MiXCR was run by TCRdb on the 5' RACE reads, yielding one entry per CDR3 protein. The data show around 200,000 distinct CDR3 sequences, roughly 10% seen once. Sample: PBMCs or a T cell subset sorted from them (not recorded which). Receptors were obtained from a man between 18 and 29 years old who had mild COVID-19 (a few samples of this study predate the infection). Cell type and time point are not known.

In this sample, this clonotype turned up a few times. V is TRBV20-1 and J is TRBJ2-3; D is ambiguous. Trimming took 3 bases from V and 4 from J, leaving 11 bases between them. CDR3 length equals 13 residues. CDR1 is DFQATT, CDR2 SNEGSKA, per germline (reference sequence). CDR3 sequence (DNA): TGCAGTGCTAGTTTCCCCGAGGCAGATACGCAGTATTTT. Protein product: CSASFPEADTQYF.

The chain uses TRBV5-1 and TRBJ2-5, with D perhaps matching TRBD1 or TRBD2 (5 bases each). V was pared by 4 bases and J by 5 bases, with 15 bases between. Germline CDR1 SGHRS, CDR2 YFSETQ. The CDR3 spans 14 residues. This CDR3 reads CASSLTEGRETQYF. CDR3 in DNA: TGCGCCAGCAGCCTGACAGAGGGACGGGAGACCCAGTACTTC.

The V gene is TRBV29-1, the J gene TRBJ2-5, with D tentatively TRBD2 (7 bases). Trimming removed 6 bases from V and 4 bases from J, with 15 bases in between. The length of the CDR3 is 13 residues. Germline CDR1 is SQVTM and CDR2 is ANQGSEA. The CDR3 region is CSVGGTHLETQYF. The CDR3 nucleotides are TGCAGCGTGGGGGGGACACATTTAGAGACCCAGTACTTC.

The chain employs TRBV5-1 and TRBJ1-4; the match to TRBD1 covers 8 bases. Germline loops: CDR1 SGHRS, CDR2 YFSETQ. Trimming at V came to 7 bases and at J to 2 bases, leaving 7 bases not matched to a gene. The CDR3 spans 15 residues. CDR3 sequence reads: CASGQGYSTNEKLFF. CDR3 DNA: TGCGCCAGCGGACAGGGTTATTCGACTAATGAAAAACTGTTTTTT. Together with reference TRBV5-1 and TRBJ1-4, the CDR3 gives the full variable domain: KAGVTQTPRYLIKTRGQQVTLSCSPISGHRSVSWYQQTPGQGLQFLFEYFSETQRNKGNFPGRFSGRQFSNSRSEMNVSTLELGDSALYLCASGQGYSTNEKLFFGSGTQLSVL.

The chain has TRBV30 and TRBJ2-7; TRBD1 aligns across 7 bases. V lost 5 bases to trimming and J lost 2 bases; unmatched junction nucleotides: 0. This CDR3 has 11 residues. From germline, CDR1 is GTSNPN and CDR2 SVGIG (reference sequence). CDR3 in DNA: TGTGCCTGGGGACAGGCCTACGAGCAGTACTTC. Translating gives CAWGQAYEQYF.

The chain joins TRBV4-3 to TRBJ2-7; 14 nucleotides match TRBD2. The length of the CDR3 is 15 residues. Germline CDR1 reads LGHNA; CDR2 reads YSLEER. Unmatched junction bases numbered 4, after V lost 3 bases and J lost 6 bases. In nucleotides, the CDR3 is TGCGCCAGCAGCCAGGGACTAGCGGGAGTCGGCGAGCAGTACTTC. Protein sequence: CASSQGLAGVGEQYF.

This clonotype was observed a few times. The chain links TRBV4-1 to TRBJ1-2; 10 bases are shared with TRBD1. This CDR3 has 19 amino acids. In germline, CDR1 is MGHRA, CDR2 YSYEKL. V lost 1 base, J lost 1 base, and 12 bases stayed unmatched. The CDR3 reads CASSQVAWGQGRVNYGYTF. The DNA for the CDR3 is TGCGCCAGCAGCCAAGTGGCCTGGGGACAGGGGCGTGTTAACTATGGCTACACCTTC.

The rearrangement joins TRBV3-1 to TRBJ2-2; no definite D call. CDR3 length equals 14 residues. CDR1 is LGHDT, CDR2 YNNKEL, per germline (reference sequence). The germline V and J ends were trimmed by 7 bases and 6 bases, with 15 bases remaining between them. CDR3 sequence: CASNSQGASGELFF. CDR3 coding DNA: TGTGCCAGCAATTCCCAAGGCGCCTCCGGGGAGCTGTTTTTT.

This clonotype was found a few times. V gene TRBV20-1 combines with J gene TRBJ2-7; TRBD2 might be the D (6 bases). Looked up from germline, CDR1 is DFQATT and CDR2 is SNEGSKA (reference sequence). V was trimmed by 5 bases and J by 4 bases, leaving 9 bases between them. CDR3 length: 11 amino acids. As DNA, the CDR3 is TGCAGTGCTCCTGGGGGGTACGAGCAGTACGTC. This encodes CSAPGGYEQYV.

This clonotype turned up a few times. The V gene is TRBV7-6, the J gene TRBJ2-3; TRBD2 matches at 8 bases. After removal of 1 base from V and 8 bases from J, the junction contained 8 bases not matched to a gene. This CDR3 has 15 amino acids. CDR1 and CDR2 (germline): SGHVS, FNYEAQ. CDR3 coding DNA: TGTGCCAGCAGCTTAGGCCCCGCGGGGGGCGGTACGCAGTATTTT. It codes for CASSLGPAGGGTQYF.

At least ten counts were recorded for this clonotype. The chain is built from TRBV12-3 or TRBV12-4 and TRBJ2-1; the D gene is possibly TRBD2 (6 bases). This CDR3 contains 14 residues. Trimming took 6 bases from V and 7 from J, leaving 16 bases between them. CDR3: CASRPGTVINEQFF. The CDR3 DNA is TGTGCCAGCAGACCCGGGACTGTGATAAATGAGCAGTTCTTC.

The table lists this clonotype with a few counts. The gene calls are TRBV6-5 and TRBJ2-5; D is unresolved. The CDR3 totals 13 residues. Trimming cost V 8 bases and J 4 bases, with 14 bases left between them. Germline assignment: CDR1 MNHEY and CDR2 SVGAGI. CDR3 bases: TGTGCCAGCTCCTTGCGACCTGCAGAGACCCAGTACTTC. Protein sequence: CASSLRPAETQYF.

J is TRBJ2-5 and V is TRBV6-5; D might be TRBD2 (5 bases). Germline V gene data show CDR1 as MNHEY and CDR2 as SVGAGI. The CDR3 extends over 13 amino acids. With 6 bases removed from V and 5 bases from J, the gap between germline ends came to 13 bases. The DNA of the CDR3 is TGTGCCAGCAGGAGGGCGCGCGGGGAGACCCAGTACTTC. Amino acids: CASRRARGETQYF.

The chain joins TRBV7-2 to TRBJ1-1; no clear D gene. The CDR3 totals 14 residues. Trimming removed 3 bases at V and 12 bases at J, with 20 bases between. Germline lookup yields CDR1 SGHTA and CDR2 FQGNSA. In DNA, the CDR3 is TGTGCCAGCAGCTTGGGATTAATGCAGGTTCGAACTTTCTTT. It codes for CASSLGLMQVRTFF.

The V call is TRBV7-6, the J call TRBJ2-1; 12 bases are a match to TRBD2. V gave up 1 base and J gave up 7 bases; unmatched junction bases: 5. Germline V gives CDR1 SGHVS, CDR2 FNYEAQ. The CDR3 contains 16 residues. This CDR3 reads CASSLEASGGANEQFF. Written as DNA, the CDR3 is TGTGCCAGCAGCTTAGAGGCTAGCGGGGGGGCGAATGAGCAGTTCTTC.

This clonotype was seen a handful of times. The V call is TRBV20-1, the J call TRBJ1-5; no clear D gene. The CDR3 has 15 amino acids. CDR1 DFQATT and CDR2 SNEGSKA come from the germline V gene (reference sequence). The ends were cut back, 0 bases at V and 9 bases at J, with 18 bases in the middle. The CDR3: CSARDRSVPGGPQHF. In DNA form, the CDR3 reads TGCAGTGCTAGAGATAGGAGCGTCCCCGGAGGGCCCCAGCATTTT.

In this sample, this clonotype turned up a few times. The genes are TRBV5-1 and TRBJ2-3; 7 nucleotides match TRBD1. The CDR3 sequence is 14 residues long. Germline CDR1 reads SGHRS; CDR2 reads YFSETQ. With 4 bases clipped from V and 0 bases from J, the junction kept 2 bases outside the gene matches. CDR3 sequence reads: CASSEGASTDTQYF. The CDR3 bases are TGCGCCAGCAGCGAGGGGGCGAGCACAGATACGCAGTATTTT.